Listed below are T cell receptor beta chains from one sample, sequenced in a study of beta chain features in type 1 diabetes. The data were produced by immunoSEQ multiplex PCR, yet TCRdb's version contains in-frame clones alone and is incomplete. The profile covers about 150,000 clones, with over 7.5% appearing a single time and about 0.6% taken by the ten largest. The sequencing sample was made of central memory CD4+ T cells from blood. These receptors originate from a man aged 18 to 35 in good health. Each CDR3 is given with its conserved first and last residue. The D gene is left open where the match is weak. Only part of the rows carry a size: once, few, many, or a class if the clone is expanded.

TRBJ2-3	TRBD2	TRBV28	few	CASRSRVGREEDTQYF	TGTGCCAGCAGATCCCGGGTAGGGCGGGAGGAAGATACGCAGTATTTT
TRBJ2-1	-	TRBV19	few	CASSGQYNEQFF	TGTGCCAGTAGTGGACAGTACAATGAGCAGTTCTTC
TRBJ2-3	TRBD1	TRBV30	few	CAWSVQDRGWDTQYF	TGTGCCTGGAGTGTACAGGACAGGGGTTGGGATACGCAGTATTTT
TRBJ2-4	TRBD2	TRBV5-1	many	CASSLGWSGGPAKNIQYF	TGCGCCAGCAGCTTGGGCTGGTCGGGAGGCCCGGCCAAAAACATTCAGTACTTC
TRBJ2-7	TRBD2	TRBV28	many	CASSPLASGGTYEQYF	TGTGCCAGCAGTCCCCTTGCTAGCGGGGGAACCTACGAGCAGTACTTC
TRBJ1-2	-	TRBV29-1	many	CSVEGRTAYGYTF	TGCAGCGTTGAAGGACGGACAGCCTATGGCTACACCTTC
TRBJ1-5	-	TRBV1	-	CTSRLYVPQHF	TGCACCAGCAGGCTATATGTACCCCAGCATTTT
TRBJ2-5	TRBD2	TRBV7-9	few	CASSSPSGGAPGETQYF	TGTGCCAGCAGCTCTCCTAGCGGGGGGGCCCCCGGAGAGACCCAGTACTTC
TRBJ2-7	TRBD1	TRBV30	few	CAWRGTGQGRLYEQYF	TGTGCCTGGAGGGGGACGGGACAGGGTCGTCTCTACGAGCAGTACTTC
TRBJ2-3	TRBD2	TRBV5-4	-	CASSSSGRPIDTQYF	TGTGCCAGCAGCTCTAGCGGGAGGCCTATAGATACGCAGTATTTT
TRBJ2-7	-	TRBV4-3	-	CASSQGTASEQYF	TGCGCCAGCAGCCAAGGGACAGCCTCCGAGCAGTACTTC
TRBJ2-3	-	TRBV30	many	CAWSEARDTQYF	TGTGCCTGGAGCGAGGCCCGCGATACGCAGTATTTT
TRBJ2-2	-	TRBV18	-	CASSLLADTGELFF	TGTGCCAGCTCACTACTAGCTGACACCGGGGAGCTGTTTTTT
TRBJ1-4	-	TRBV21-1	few	CASSAGTGYGGKLFF	TGTGCCAGCAGCGCCGGGACAGGCTATGGGGGGAAACTGTTTTTT
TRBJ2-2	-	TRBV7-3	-	CASSFTIGGGELFF	TGTGCCAGCAGCTTCACAATCGGGGGCGGGGAGCTGTTTTTT
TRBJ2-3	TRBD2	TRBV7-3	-	CASSQPAGGTDTQYF	TGTGCCAGCAGCCAGCCAGCGGGAGGCACAGATACGCAGTATTTT
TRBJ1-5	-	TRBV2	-	CASSRGFQPQHF	TGTGCCAGCAGTCGGGGGTTTCAGCCCCAGCATTTT
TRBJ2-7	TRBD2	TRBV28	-	CASLAGGIYEQYF	TGTGCCAGCCTAGCGGGGGGCATCTACGAGCAGTACTTC